Listed below are T cell receptor beta chains from one sample, sequenced in a study of T cells in localized non-small cell lung cancer. The method was immunoSEQ multiplex PCR; TCRdb's version includes in-frame clones alone and lacks a portion of them. The sample holds tens of thousands of clones, about four fifths seen once. Material: peripheral blood, obtained before any cancer treatment. Source of these receptors: a man aged 40 to 75 with stage I lung adenocarcinoma. Both conserved end residues are part of each CDR3. The order of the fields is CDR3 protein, CDR3 DNA, J gene, D gene, V gene, clone size. The D gene is left open where the match is weak. The listing skips clone size in some rows; elsewhere it reads once, few, many or a size class.

CDR3 protein: CASSRVTGMNTGELFF
CDR3 DNA: TGTGCCAGCAGCCGAGTCACAGGGATGAACACCGGGGAGCTGTTTTTT
J gene: TRBJ2-2
D gene: -
V gene: TRBV5-4
clone size: -

CDR3 protein: CASSVGDRGIYEQYF
CDR3 DNA: TGTGCCAGCAGCGTGGGGGACAGGGGGATTTACGAGCAGTACTTC
J gene: TRBJ2-7
D gene: TRBD1
V gene: TRBV9
clone size: -

CDR3 protein: CAIGSDFYEQFF
CDR3 DNA: TGTGCCATCGGCTCCGACTTCTATGAGCAGTTCTTC
J gene: TRBJ2-1
D gene: -
V gene: TRBV10-3
clone size: -

CDR3 protein: CASSLRGNTIYF
CDR3 DNA: TGTGCCAGCAGCTTGAGGGGAAACACCATATATTTT
J gene: TRBJ1-3
D gene: -
V gene: TRBV5-8
clone size: -

CDR3 protein: CASSIRAGDYGYTF
CDR3 DNA: TGTGCCAGTAGTATACGTGCCGGAGACTATGGCTACACCTTC
J gene: TRBJ1-2
D gene: -
V gene: TRBV19
clone size: -

CDR3 protein: CASSSGRGETQYF
CDR3 DNA: TGTGCCAGTAGTAGCGGGAGGGGAGAGACCCAGTACTTC
J gene: TRBJ2-5
D gene: TRBD2
V gene: TRBV19
clone size: -

CDR3 protein: CASSPSGGAPGTDTQYF
CDR3 DNA: TGTGCCAGCAGCCCTAGCGGGGGGGCCCCGGGCACAGATACGCAGTATTTT
J gene: TRBJ2-3
D gene: TRBD2
V gene: TRBV7-7
clone size: -

CDR3 protein: CSVQGETEAFF
CDR3 DNA: TGCAGCGTTCAAGGGGAGACTGAAGCTTTCTTT
J gene: TRBJ1-1
D gene: -
V gene: TRBV29-1
clone size: -

CDR3 protein: CATSDRAKSEQYF
CDR3 DNA: TGTGCCACCAGTGACAGGGCGAAAAGCGAGCAGTACTTC
J gene: TRBJ2-7
D gene: TRBD1
V gene: TRBV19
clone size: -

CDR3 protein: CASSVGTVGELFF
CDR3 DNA: TGTGCCAGCAGCGTAGGGACAGTCGGGGAGCTGTTTTTT
J gene: TRBJ2-2
D gene: -
V gene: TRBV9
clone size: -

CDR3 protein: CASSIDPEWNEQFF
CDR3 DNA: TGTGCCAGTAGTATAGACCCAGAATGGAATGAGCAGTTCTTC
J gene: TRBJ2-1
D gene: -
V gene: TRBV19
clone size: -

CDR3 protein: CASSVRQGATQYF
CDR3 DNA: TGTGCCAGCAGTGTGCGACAGGGAGCGACCCAGTACTTC
J gene: TRBJ2-5
D gene: TRBD1
V gene: TRBV27
clone size: once

CDR3 protein: CASSLGQGITDTQYF
CDR3 DNA: TGTGCCAGTAGTTTGGGACAGGGGATCACAGATACGCAGTATTTT
J gene: TRBJ2-3
D gene: TRBD1
V gene: TRBV19
clone size: once

CDR3 protein: CASSLSASPGELFF
CDR3 DNA: TGTGCCAGCAGCTTATCCGCATCACCGGGTGAGCTGTTTTTT
J gene: TRBJ2-2
D gene: -
V gene: TRBV7-8
clone size: -

CDR3 protein: CASSPRQQNTEAFF
CDR3 DNA: TGTGCCAGCAGTCCCCGACAGCAGAACACTGAAGCTTTCTTT
J gene: TRBJ1-1
D gene: -
V gene: TRBV6-5
clone size: once

CDR3 protein: CASSAGPNTEAFF
CDR3 DNA: TGTGCCAGCAGTGCCGGGCCGAACACTGAAGCTTTCTTT
J gene: TRBJ1-1
D gene: -
V gene: TRBV7-2
clone size: -

CDR3 protein: CASSLGQNTIYF
CDR3 DNA: TGTGCCAGCAGCTTAGGGCAAAACACCATATATTTT
J gene: TRBJ1-3
D gene: -
V gene: TRBV7-2
clone size: -

CDR3 protein: CAIGQGRAYEQYF
CDR3 DNA: TGTGCCATCGGACAGGGAAGGGCCTACGAGCAGTACTTC
J gene: TRBJ2-7
D gene: TRBD1
V gene: TRBV10-3
clone size: -

CDR3 protein: CASSSEGADQPQHF
CDR3 DNA: TGTGCCAGCTCATCGGAGGGGGCCGATCAGCCCCAGCATTTT
J gene: TRBJ1-5
D gene: TRBD1
V gene: TRBV18
clone size: -

CDR3 protein: CANHRTGAPGANVLTF
CDR3 DNA: TGTGCCAACCATAGGACAGGAGCCCCTGGGGCCAACGTCCTGACTTTC
J gene: TRBJ2-6
D gene: TRBD1
V gene: TRBV19
clone size: few

CDR3 protein: CASSAGTLAKNIQYF
CDR3 DNA: TGTGCCAGCAGCGCCGGGACCCTAGCCAAAAACATTCAGTACTTC
J gene: TRBJ2-4
D gene: -
V gene: TRBV9
clone size: -

CDR3 protein: CASSLGRRVYGYTF
CDR3 DNA: TGTGCCAGCAGCTTAGGTCGGAGGGTTTACGGCTACACCTTC
J gene: TRBJ1-2
D gene: -
V gene: TRBV7-9
clone size: -

CDR3 protein: CASSIVGNEQFF
CDR3 DNA: TGTGCCAGTAGTATAGTAGGGAATGAGCAGTTCTTC
J gene: TRBJ2-1
D gene: -
V gene: TRBV19
clone size: -

CDR3 protein: CASRGQSTGELFF
CDR3 DNA: TGTGCCAGCAGAGGACAGTCCACCGGGGAGCTGTTTTTT
J gene: TRBJ2-2
D gene: -
V gene: TRBV6-1
clone size: -

CDR3 protein: CAWSKGVTGNTIYF
CDR3 DNA: TGTGCCTGGAGCAAGGGGGTTACTGGAAACACCATATATTTT
J gene: TRBJ1-3
D gene: -
V gene: TRBV30
clone size: -

CDR3 protein: CASSFGIDRYEQYF
CDR3 DNA: TGTGCCAGCAGTTTCGGAATCGACAGATACGAGCAGTACTTC
J gene: TRBJ2-7
D gene: -
V gene: TRBV28
clone size: -

CDR3 protein: CASSLTSVSSYNEQFF
CDR3 DNA: TGTGCCAGCAGCCTTACTAGCGTAAGCTCCTACAATGAGCAGTTCTTC
J gene: TRBJ2-1
D gene: TRBD2
V gene: TRBV5-4
clone size: -

CDR3 protein: CASSLGDIPGNTIYF
CDR3 DNA: TGTGCCAGCAGCTTAGGGGACATCCCAGGAAACACCATATATTTT
J gene: TRBJ1-3
D gene: -
V gene: TRBV7-9
clone size: -

CDR3 protein: CASSRMTDANTGELFF
CDR3 DNA: TGCGCCAGCAGCCGGATGACAGACGCGAACACCGGGGAGCTGTTTTTT
J gene: TRBJ2-2
D gene: -
V gene: TRBV4-3
clone size: once

CDR3 protein: CASRHQGNGGNTIYF
CDR3 DNA: TGTGCCAGCAGGCATCAGGGGAATGGAGGAAACACCATATATTTT
J gene: TRBJ1-3
D gene: -
V gene: TRBV25-1
clone size: -

CDR3 protein: CASSLSGAHQETQYF
CDR3 DNA: TGTGCCAGCAGCCTGAGCGGGGCCCACCAAGAGACCCAGTACTTC
J gene: TRBJ2-5
D gene: TRBD2
V gene: TRBV7-9
clone size: -

CDR3 protein: CASSVDHRRDEQYF
CDR3 DNA: TGTGCCAGCAGCGTAGACCACCGGAGGGACGAGCAGTACTTC
J gene: TRBJ2-7
D gene: -
V gene: TRBV9
clone size: -

CDR3 protein: CASSLSNTDTQYF
CDR3 DNA: TGCGCCAGCAGCTTGTCAAACACAGATACGCAGTATTTT
J gene: TRBJ2-3
D gene: -
V gene: TRBV5-1
clone size: few

CDR3 protein: CASSSFPGQRGQFF
CDR3 DNA: TGTGCCAGCAGTTCATTCCCGGGACAGAGAGGGCAGTTCTTC
J gene: TRBJ2-1
D gene: TRBD1
V gene: TRBV27
clone size: -

CDR3 protein: CASSSGREQYF
CDR3 DNA: TGTGCCAGTAGTTCAGGACGCGAGCAGTACTTC
J gene: TRBJ2-7
D gene: -
V gene: TRBV19
clone size: -

CDR3 protein: CASSLSNRERKVLTHNF
CDR3 DNA: TGTGCCAGCAGCTTATCAAACAGGGAGAGGAAGGTCCTCACGCATAACTTC
J gene: TRBJ2-7
D gene: -
V gene: TRBV7-2
clone size: -

CDR3 protein: CASTTSGGSTDTQYF
CDR3 DNA: TGTGCCAGTACGACTAGCGGGGGATCGACAGATACGCAGTATTTT
J gene: TRBJ2-3
D gene: TRBD2
V gene: TRBV6-1
clone size: -

CDR3 protein: CASSYGLRTEAFF
CDR3 DNA: TGTGCCAGCAGTTACGGCCTGAGGACTGAAGCTTTCTTT
J gene: TRBJ1-1
D gene: -
V gene: TRBV6-5
clone size: -

CDR3 protein: CASSLRTSGGSDTQYF
CDR3 DNA: TGTGCCAGCAGCCTTCGGACTAGCGGGGGATCCGATACGCAGTATTTT
J gene: TRBJ2-3
D gene: TRBD2
V gene: TRBV14
clone size: once

CDR3 protein: CASLMPGEDTQYF
CDR3 DNA: TGCGCCAGCCTCATGCCGGGGGAGGATACGCAGTATTTT
J gene: TRBJ2-3
D gene: -
V gene: TRBV5-1
clone size: -

CDR3 protein: CASSRIPGLATGELFF
CDR3 DNA: TGTGCCAGTAGTAGGATACCGGGGTTGGCCACCGGGGAGCTGTTTTTT
J gene: TRBJ2-2
D gene: -
V gene: TRBV19
clone size: once

CDR3 protein: CASSLGQGASQPQHF
CDR3 DNA: TGTGCCAGCTCGTTGGGACAGGGGGCCTCTCAGCCCCAGCATTTT
J gene: TRBJ1-5
D gene: TRBD1
V gene: TRBV18
clone size: -

CDR3 protein: CASSGGTGSVYGYTF
CDR3 DNA: TGTGCCAGCAGCGGGGGGACAGGTTCGGTCTATGGCTACACCTTC
J gene: TRBJ1-2
D gene: TRBD1
V gene: TRBV5-4
clone size: -

CDR3 protein: CASSPNRVSGEQYF
CDR3 DNA: TGTGCCAGCAGCCCCAACAGGGTTTCGGGTGAGCAGTACTTC
J gene: TRBJ2-7
D gene: -
V gene: TRBV11-3
clone size: -

CDR3 protein: CASSLGTVVGYTF
CDR3 DNA: TGTGCCAGCAGCTTAGGGACTGTTGTTGGCTACACCTTC
J gene: TRBJ1-2
D gene: -
V gene: TRBV7-9
clone size: -

CDR3 protein: CASSLGLVSNEKLFF
CDR3 DNA: TGTGCCAGCAGCTTAGGATTGGTTTCTAATGAAAAACTGTTTTTT
J gene: TRBJ1-4
D gene: -
V gene: TRBV7-8
clone size: -

CDR3 protein: CASSLEFSGNTIYF
CDR3 DNA: TGTGCCAGCAGCCTAGAGTTCTCTGGAAACACCATATATTTT
J gene: TRBJ1-3
D gene: -
V gene: TRBV9
clone size: -

CDR3 protein: CASSVALGQNYEQYF
CDR3 DNA: TGTGCCAGCAGCGTAGCTTTGGGGCAGAACTACGAGCAGTACTTC
J gene: TRBJ2-7
D gene: -
V gene: TRBV9
clone size: -

CDR3 protein: CASSPRLAGLGDEQFF
CDR3 DNA: TGTGCCAGCAGCCCCAGACTAGCGGGGCTCGGGGATGAGCAGTTCTTC
J gene: TRBJ2-1
D gene: TRBD2
V gene: TRBV7-2
clone size: -

CDR3 protein: CASSVRLAGYNEQFF
CDR3 DNA: TGTGCCAGCAGCGTACGCCTAGCGGGGTACAATGAGCAGTTCTTC
J gene: TRBJ2-1
D gene: TRBD2
V gene: TRBV9
clone size: -

CDR3 protein: CASSLASGAGLSEQYF
CDR3 DNA: TGCGCCAGCAGCTTGGCTTCAGGGGCTGGTCTAAGCGAGCAGTACTTC
J gene: TRBJ2-7
D gene: -
V gene: TRBV5-1
clone size: -

CDR3 protein: CAWYRGYSTEAFF
CDR3 DNA: TGTGCCTGGTACAGGGGATACAGCACTGAAGCTTTCTTT
J gene: TRBJ1-1
D gene: TRBD1
V gene: TRBV30
clone size: -

CDR3 protein: CASSGGTGTGDENQPQHF
CDR3 DNA: TGTGCCAGTAGTGGGGGGACCGGGACAGGGGATGAGAATCAGCCCCAGCATTTT
J gene: TRBJ1-5
D gene: TRBD1
V gene: TRBV19
clone size: -

CDR3 protein: CACRDTVTGELFF
CDR3 DNA: TGTGCCTGCCGGGACACGGTTACCGGGGAGCTGTTTTTT
J gene: TRBJ2-2
D gene: -
V gene: TRBV30
clone size: -

CDR3 protein: CASRAAKSEAFF
CDR3 DNA: TGTGCCAGCAGGGCAGCGAAGAGTGAAGCTTTCTTT
J gene: TRBJ1-1
D gene: -
V gene: TRBV6-5
clone size: few

CDR3 protein: CASSAQGLTNTGELFF
CDR3 DNA: TGTGCCAGCAGCGCCCAAGGACTAACGAACACCGGGGAGCTGTTTTTT
J gene: TRBJ2-2
D gene: -
V gene: TRBV9
clone size: -

CDR3 protein: CASYRDMNTEAFF
CDR3 DNA: TGTGCCAGCTACAGGGACATGAACACTGAAGCTTTCTTT
J gene: TRBJ1-1
D gene: -
V gene: TRBV18
clone size: -

CDR3 protein: CASSKRSPDTQYF
CDR3 DNA: TGTGCCAGCAGCAAAAGAAGCCCAGATACGCAGTATTTT
J gene: TRBJ2-3
D gene: -
V gene: TRBV21-1
clone size: -